Described below is a single T cell receptor beta chain sequence and its context. Its cognate antigen is unknown. Libraries were prepared by immunoSEQ multiplex PCR; TCRdb keeps only in-frame clonotypes and omits some of them. This sample yields around 150,000 clones, of which 70% to 90% are seen a single time; under 2% belongs to the top ten. Trimming took off 0 bases at V and 2 bases at J, with 14 bases between the two ends. The germline V gene encodes CDR1 SGHTA and CDR2 FQGNSA. The CDR3 has 17 amino acids. The source of the sample is a study of T cell responses to AZD1222 COVID-19 vaccine. Study-wide points: After the peak T cell response, and only then, were repertoires sampled.

V is TRBV7-2 and J is TRBJ1-5; tentative D call: TRBD1 (5 bases). Source: peripheral blood, taken on day 0 of AZD1222 vaccination. The TCR originated in an adult in good health. The CDR3 DNA is TGTGCCAGCAGCTTAGCGGGGCACGGGGCCGGCAATCAGCCCCAGCATTTT. It encodes CASSLAGHGAGNQPQHF.